This T cell receptor beta chain comes out of a study of PD-1 blockade in mismatch repair-deficient tumors. The wider study: Patients had fewer than 15 mismatch repair-deficient cancer types and were previously treated and progressing. Points from the study as a whole: Tumor-resident clones, often undetectable pretreatment in blood, expanded then contracted after pembrolizumab.

Remarks on this clone: Its target is unknown.

Generated by immunoSEQ multiplex PCR, the TCRdb table keeps only in-frame clones and is missing some. The sample shows approximately 100,000 clones, 82% of them seen only once. The CDR3 is 15 residues long. V was cut by 0 bases and J by 6 bases, with 14 bases left in between. CDR1 is LGHNA and CDR2 is YNFKEQ in the germline V gene. The TCR-sequenced patients were a few responders to pembrolizumab. The receptor comes from an adult with mismatch repair-deficient cancer. The chain uses TRBV4-2 and TRBJ1-1, with D unresolved. The sample consisted of peripheral blood, taken roughly 35 weeks after starting pembrolizumab. CDR3 residues: CASSQDLASPAEAFF. CDR3 nucleotide sequence: TGTGCCAGCAGCCAAGACTTGGCCAGCCCGGCTGAAGCTTTCTTT.